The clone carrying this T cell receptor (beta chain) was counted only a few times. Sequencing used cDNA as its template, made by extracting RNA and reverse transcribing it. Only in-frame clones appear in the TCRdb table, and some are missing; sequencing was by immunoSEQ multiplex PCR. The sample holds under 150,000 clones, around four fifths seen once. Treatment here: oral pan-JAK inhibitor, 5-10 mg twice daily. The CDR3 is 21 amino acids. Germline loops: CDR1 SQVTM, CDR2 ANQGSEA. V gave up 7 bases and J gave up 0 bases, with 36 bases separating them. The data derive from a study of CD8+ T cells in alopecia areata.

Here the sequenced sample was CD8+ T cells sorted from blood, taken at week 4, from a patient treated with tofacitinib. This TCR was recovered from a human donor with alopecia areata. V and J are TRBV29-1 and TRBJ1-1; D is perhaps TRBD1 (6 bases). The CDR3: CSALRTVPPINLDSLNTEAFF. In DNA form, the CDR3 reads TGCAGCGCTTTGAGGACAGTTCCCCCGATAAACTTAGACAGTCTGAACACTGAAGCTTTCTTT. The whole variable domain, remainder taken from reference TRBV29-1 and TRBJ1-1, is SAVISQKPSRDICQRGTSLTIQCQVDSQVTMMFWYRQQPGQSLTLIATANQGSEATYESGFVIDKFPISRPNLTFSTLTVSNMSPEDSSIYLCSALRTVPPINLDSLNTEAFFGQGTRLTVV.